This entry is about one T cell receptor beta chain. This clone was counted a few times. Its antigen is still unknown. Base quality data are lacking; no much larger clone is found one base away. The method was the immunoSEQ multiplex PCR assay. For the multiplex PCR, a mixture combining 60 forward primers for TCR Vbeta segments and 13 reverse primers for TCR Jbeta segments was used. The CDR3 region of rearranged TCR beta genes was amplified from genomic DNA by a multiplex PCR assay. The Illumina HiSeq System was used to sequence the amplified TCR beta libraries as 87-base-pair reads. The authors' pipeline ran thus. In a later analysis, roughly 80 million unique TCR beta chains were counted across the approximately 640 repertoires, and about 9.9 million of these chains were shared by at least two donors. A nearest-neighbor algorithm error-corrected the raw reads and collapsed the reads into unique sequences, merging closely related sequences to remove PCR and sequencing errors. Alignment of CDR3 sequences to IMGT reference sequences was used to assign V, D and J gene segments. Each retained sequence needed at least a six-nucleotide match to both a V gene segment and a J gene segment. A rearrangement counted as productive if the CDR3 had no stop codons and remained in frame with V and J, and every other rearrangement counted as non-productive. CDR3 was defined by IMGT convention, running from the second conserved V-encoded cysteine to the conserved J-encoded phenylalanine. The earlier analysis of about 590 of the donors excluded sequences that lacked an unambiguous match to a single V gene segment. In an earlier analysis of approximately 590 of the donors, V segments were called functional above 56.7% productive rearrangements and were called segregating when the between-donor standard deviation exceeded 5%. A statistical classification framework was built for diagnosing cytomegalovirus status from the catalog of TCR beta chain sequences. A later analysis assigned V and J genes by comparing TCR nucleotide sequences with IMGT/GENE-DB human TR gene sequences. The TCRdist pipeline was used in a later analysis to assign CDR3 sequences and most-parsimonious VDJ recombination scenarios. A later analysis defined each TCR beta chain by its CDR3 amino acid sequence plus V-gene family, and excluded reads lacking a unique V-gene family. As a way to deal with suspected cross-contamination and a sequencing artifact, a later analysis dropped over 550 nucleotide sequences that were highly shared and had low generation probability. In a later analysis, a clonal expansion index was calculated for each public chain from normalized within-repertoire ranks of inferred template counts. In a later analysis, generation probabilities were computed with a VDJ recombination model fitted to out-of-frame rearrangements, and the resulting probabilities were checked against IGoR. Hypergeometric tests were used in a later analysis to score TCR-TCR, TCR-HLA and TCR-CMV co-occurrence, with a repertoire-size bias correction applied to the TCR pairs. A later analysis estimated false discovery rates by permuting HLA or CMV assignments 20 times. In a later analysis, co-occurring TCRs were grouped using DBSCAN, with TCRdist sequence similarity added in when clustering inside HLA-allele-positive subsets. Repertoires with fewer than 30,000 or more than 120,000 public chains, plus five repertoires with anomalous nucleotide sharing, were excluded from co-occurrence clustering. In TCRdb, the immuneACCESS table is reduced to in-frame sequences with V and J assigned. These tables do not hold every clone; where another copy was compared, an unresolved V gene accounts for under half, and the others remain unexplained. That table furnishes V, J and clone size, whereas the DNA furnished D and trimming. The table for this sample lists approximately 130,000 clones; roughly 83% of them were counted only once. The ten largest account for about 1.2% of the sample.

The CDR3 measures 16 amino acids from cysteine to phenylalanine. The read is trimmed to its CDR3 DNA, 48 bases read in frame from base 1. V was cut back by 0 bases and J by 6 bases, leaving a gap of 17 bases between them. The germline V gene encodes CDR1 LGHNA and CDR2 YSLEER. The data derive from a study of cytomegalovirus exposure and HLA in healthy donors (dated by TCRdb to about 2017). Turning to the overall study: In an earlier analysis of about 560 of the donors, approximately 260 Gb of sequence data and roughly 100 million unique TCR beta sequences from about 190 million T cells were reported. Using immunosequencing, the study profiled T cell repertoires from about 620 subjects and related those repertoires to cytomegalovirus serostatus. Roughly 5 DR-DQ haplotypes were handled as single units for association and clustering, since linkage in the cohort was strong. In an earlier analysis of 587 of the donors, high-throughput TCR beta sequencing was used to judge whether each TCR beta V gene segment behaved as functional or pseudogenic. Of the 398 genotyped donors, approximately 80% fell in the genetic ancestry cluster associated with self-reported Caucasian donors. The aim of the study was to test whether cataloging public T cell receptors could identify signatures of past pathogen exposure. In addition to the first cohort of roughly 700 subjects, a separate validation cohort of about 120 different subjects was used. Donor age, sex, ethnicity and CMV serostatus were compiled alongside the repertoire data. A later genetic analysis took genome-wide SNP genotypes for about three fifths of the roughly 700 donors and used that subset as a discovery cohort. On average, over 200,000 unique TCR beta nucleotide sequences were sequenced per donor among 398 genotyped donors of the cohort, with about 19% of those sequences being non-productive. The number of donors typed differed by locus, with roughly 629-640 for A, B, C, DRB1 and DQB1, roughly 520 for DQA1, about 610 for DPA1, and 450 to 480 for DPB1. Approximately 300 gigabases of sequencing data and 70 million to 100 million unique TCR sequences made up an early release that covered around 640 HLA-typed donors. High-throughput TCR immunosequencing, statistical association of individual TCRs with disease status, and machine learning were combined to predict cytomegalovirus infection status. To study patterns of TCR occurrence, a later analysis re-analyzed previously published TCR beta repertoires from just over 650 donors and added high-resolution HLA genotyping. HLA typing included class I and class II loci at four-digit resolution. All discovery cohort repertoires had been generated on a single sequencing platform. The later analysis used no new phenotypic data to find candidate immune exposures, relying instead on TCR beta sequences and their occurrence across donors.

Beyond this particular receptor, the publication reports: An association between a missense DCLRE1C variant and V-gene and J-gene trimming of TCR beta chains was found in a later genetic analysis and replicated in an independent cohort. Because the 87-base-pair reads could not distinguish some IMGT-functional V segments, including TRBV6-2 and TRBV6-3, those segments were excluded. A further reported finding was that TCR beta sequences accurately predicted the HLA-A and HLA-B alleles for most subjects in the first cohort. According to a later analysis, most CMV-associated TCR beta chains appeared to be HLA-restricted, and the HLA associations seemed to be driven largely by CMV exposure. In an earlier analysis of approximately 590 of the donors, most TCR beta V segments appeared in productive rearrangements about 87% or about 30% of the time, broadly matching IMGT annotations. In a later analysis, 16,951 TCR beta sequences were associated with specific HLA alleles at a false discovery rate of 0.05. A few of the identified cytomegalovirus-associated TCR beta chains were confirmed in vitro to be specific for cytomegalovirus antigens. Roughly uniform sequencing depth across donors was assumed in presence/absence analyses, although this assumption may not hold. About 15 rarely observed V segments, including chromosome 9 orphons, were excluded from the earlier analysis of approximately 600 of the donors because counts were too low. Correlated functional status among segregating V segments might reflect linkage disequilibrium, but an unknown experimental factor could not be ruled out. In the study, around 150 TCR beta chains were listed as associated with cytomegalovirus. According to a later analysis, TCR association rates differed among HLA loci, with DRB1 alleles showing the most associated TCRs and HLA-C alleles showing the fewest. Cytomegalovirus status was reported to be diagnosed by the classifier with high specificity and sensitivity in both the original and validation cohorts. Compared with the approximately 720-donor mean, donors in an Asian-associated ancestry cluster had fewer N-insertions in productive TCRs, according to a later genetic analysis. For the cohort, immune exposure information was limited to CMV serostatus. Several of the top co-occurrence clusters appeared to be linked to parvovirus B19, influenza, CMV and Epstein-Barr virus, according to a later analysis. Strong co-occurrence of HLA alleles, especially DR and DQ, made assigning TCR associations to individual alleles difficult. In this cohort, only TCR beta chains were sequenced, and detectable features were limited by the absence of alpha or paired-chain data. A later analysis found that HLA-associated TCR beta chains were more clonally expanded and had lower generation probabilities than equally common non-associated chains. The authors suggested that the approach could potentially be extended to other disease states and immunological phenotypes. A cluster of highly shared sequence variants was judged likely to be a technical artifact of the sequencing pipeline. Across donors, most TCR sequences were observed very rarely, whereas some public TCRs were present in many individuals. Because HLA typing was missing for some donors at each locus, association tests included only the typed subset.

The cohort comprised fewer than 750 healthy bone marrow donors. At the time of sampling, all cohort members were nominally healthy, though unrecorded immune exposures were likely present. The donor was CMV seronegative and was included in the group of approximately 350 seronegative cohort members. A peripheral blood sample was provided by each donor, and peripheral blood mononuclear cells were used for TCR beta sequencing. The Qiagen DNeasy Blood Extraction Kit was used to extract genomic DNA from the blood cell samples. This receptor was identified in a girl between 2 and 10 years old in good health and CMV-seronegative. In this chain, TRBV4-3 is recombined with TRBJ1-1, with the D gene too uncertain to name. Sequencing was performed on PBMCs. Read as DNA, the sequence is TGCGCCAGCAGCCAAGATCGGGAGAGGGTGAGGGCTGAAGCTTTCTTT. This is translated as CASSQDRERVRAEAFF.